This T cell receptor beta chain was retrieved from a study of tumor-infiltrating lymphocytes in primary liver carcinoma. Details on this clonotype: A much larger clone lies one base from this, so it may be a read error.

Between the trimmed V and J ends, which lost 1 base and 12 bases, there was a span of 13 bases. There are 13 residues in the CDR3. Germline assignment: CDR1 LGHNT and CDR2 FRNRAP. The authors took blood RNA from unsorted whole blood and also extracted germline DNA. The template, approximately 500 ng total RNA, yielded TCR beta cDNA made with a constant-region primer. What produced the TCR beta libraries was three nested multiplex PCR rounds using slightly modified ARM-PCR. Primers for the first two PCR rounds were TRBV1-TRBV30 forward primers and a C-beta reverse primer (around 11 cycles per round). TCRdb re-derived calls from the multiplex PCR reads in MiXCR, one entry per CDR3 protein. The sample contains roughly 330,000 distinct CDR3 sequences, around 60% of which appear only once.

The rearrangement joins TRBV12-5 to TRBJ2-1; D is undetermined. Material: peripheral blood. This clonotype was obtained from a man aged 35 to 55 with primary liver carcinoma and hepatitis B virus infection. In DNA, the CDR3 is TGTGCTAGTGGTTTGGGCCTGGCGGATGGGCAGTTCTTC. This encodes CASGLGLADGQFF.